One sample yielded the 26 T cell receptor beta chains listed below, sequenced in a study of T cell changes during pregnancy in multiple sclerosis. The repertoire was sequenced with immunoSEQ multiplex PCR; TCRdb's copy has only in-frame clones and lacks some. This sample yields some 42,000 clones, of which around nine tenths are seen a single time; over 0.85% belongs to the top ten. The sequencing here drew on CD4+ T cells from peripheral blood mononuclear cells, taken after pregnancy. These receptors were taken from a female donor with multiple sclerosis, enrolled in a pregnancy study.

This chain connects TRBV7-2 to TRBJ2-7, with 8 bases fitting TRBD1. CDR1 and CDR2 (germline): SGHTA, FQGNSA. V shed 2 bases, J shed 5 bases, and the junction held 5 bases outside the gene matches. The CDR3 runs 14 residues. CDR3 in amino acids: CASSLRQGPNEQYF. The CDR3 bases are TGTGCCAGCAGCTTACGACAGGGGCCCAACGAGCAGTACTTC.

The rearrangement joins TRBV7-3 to TRBJ2-3; maybe TRBD2 (6 bases). Trimming took off 0 bases at V and 3 bases at J, with 13 bases between the two ends. There are 16 residues in the CDR3. Germline assignment: CDR1 SGHTA and CDR2 FQGTGA. The CDR3 loop is CASSLTGPGTTDTQYF. The CDR3 region has the DNA TGTGCCAGCAGCTTAACAGGGCCCGGGACTACAGATACGCAGTATTTT.

The V call is TRBV10-1, the J call TRBJ2-1, with 12 nucleotides matching TRBD2. Germline V gene data show CDR1 as WNHNN and CDR2 as SYGVQD (reference sequence). J was trimmed by 4 bases and V by 6 bases; bases with no gene match: 7. The length of the CDR3 is 16 residues. This CDR3 is CASSQTSGGSYNEQFF. DNA for the CDR3: TGCGCCAGCAGCCAGACTAGCGGGGGATCATACAATGAGCAGTTCTTC.

In this sample, this clone turned up once. The chain is built from TRBV9 and TRBJ1-2; D not certain. CDR3 length: 13 residues. Germline loops: CDR1 SGDLS, CDR2 YYNGEE. V gave up 0 bases and J gave up 8 bases, with 11 bases separating them. CDR3 in DNA: TGTGCCAGCAGCGTAGAGCCCGGGGAAGGCTACACCTTC. Translation: CASSVEPGEGYTF.

The rearrangement joins TRBV5-4 to TRBJ1-1; possible D gene TRBD1, 5 bases. The germline CDR1 and CDR2 sequences are SGHNT and YYREEE (reference sequence). V was clipped by 9 bases and J by 0 bases, with 18 bases between them. The CDR3 spans 15 residues. The CDR3 DNA reads as TGTGCCACCAATCCTGGGGGGTACCTGAACACTGAAGCTTTCTTT. It translates to CATNPGGYLNTEAFF.

This chain connects TRBV5-1 to TRBJ2-3, with 8 bases fitting TRBD2. Germline V gene sequence: CDR1 SGHRS, CDR2 YFSETQ. The CDR3 runs to 16 residues. The ends lost 0 bases at V and 1 base at J; junction bases unmatched: 4. CDR3 nucleotides: TGCGCCAGCAGCTTGGCCACAGCGGGGGGCACAGATACGCAGTATTTT. This translates into CASSLATAGGTDTQYF.

The chain recombines TRBV20-1 with TRBJ2-1; no firm D call. Germline-derived CDR1 and CDR2 are DFQATT and SNEGSKA (reference sequence). This CDR3 comprises 10 residues. Trimming took off 5 bases at V and 4 bases at J, with 3 bases between the two ends. CDR3 nucleotides: TGCAGTGCTCTTTACAATGAGCAGTTCTTC. Protein sequence: CSALYNEQFF.

V and J are TRBV7-8 and TRBJ2-1, with 12 bases that match TRBD2. The junction had 10 bases not matched to a gene; V was cut back by 4 bases and J by 3 bases. The CDR3 runs 18 residues. Germline CDR1 reads SGHVS; CDR2 reads FQNEAQ. The CDR3 protein is CASSSGLAGRRIYNEQFF. The CDR3 coding sequence is TGTGCCAGCAGCTCCGGACTAGCGGGGCGACGAATCTACAATGAGCAGTTCTTC.

This chain links TRBV7-2 with TRBJ2-7; 10 positions match TRBD2. Germline trimming cut 5 bases from V and 0 bases from J; bases unmatched to any gene: 4. Germline loops: CDR1 SGHTA, CDR2 FQGNSA. This CDR3 has 15 amino acids. CDR3 DNA: TGTGCCAGCAGCCAAAGCGGGGGGGCCTCCTACGAGCAGTACTTC. This encodes CASSQSGGASYEQYF. Using reference TRBV7-2 and TRBJ2-7 for the parts outside the CDR3, the full variable domain is GAGVSQSPSNKVTEKGKDVELRCDPISGHTALYWYRQSLGQGLEFLIYFQGNSAPDKSGLPSDRFSAERTGGSVSTLTIQRTQQEDSAVYLCASSQSGGASYEQYFGPGTRLTVT.

The rearrangement joins TRBV5-1 to TRBJ1-1; tentatively, D is TRBD1 (6 bases). The CDR3 sequence is 16 residues long. CDR1 and CDR2 from the germline V gene are SGHRS and YFSETQ. Trimming took 0 bases from V and 1 from J, leaving 13 bases between them. The CDR3 sequence: CASSLASGVGNTEAFF. CDR3 DNA: TGCGCCAGCAGCTTGGCGTCAGGGGTCGGGAACACTGAAGCTTTCTTT.

This clone showed up just a few times. The CDR3 sequence: CASSGAGLGTEAFF. The CDR3 bases are TGTGCCAGCAGTGGTGCAGGGCTTGGAACTGAAGCTTTCTTT. V is TRBV6-6 and J is TRBJ1-1; D perhaps matches TRBD1 (5 bases). The ends were cut back, 5 bases at V and 5 bases at J, with 15 bases in the middle. CDR1 and CDR2 (germline): MNHNY, SVGAGI (reference sequence). The CDR3 runs to 14 residues.

V gene TRBV28 combines with J gene TRBJ2-3, with D perhaps TRBD2 (6 bases). Germline CDR1 is MDHEN and CDR2 is SYDVKM. V was trimmed by 2 bases and J by 1 base, leaving 10 bases between them. The CDR3 contains 15 residues. The CDR3 reads CASSLMGGGTDTQYF. For the CDR3, the DNA is TGTGCCAGCAGTTTAATGGGCGGGGGCACAGATACGCAGTATTTT.

J is TRBJ2-1 and V is TRBV19; 8 bases map to TRBD2. Germline CDR1 LNHDA, CDR2 SQIVND (reference sequence). V was clipped by 0 bases and J by 2 bases; unmatched bases: 3. This CDR3 spans 16 amino acids. The CDR3 nucleotides are TGTGCCAGTAGTATAGATGCCGGGGGGGCCTACAATGAGCAGTTCTTC. It translates to CASSIDAGGAYNEQFF.

The V gene is TRBV5-4, the J gene TRBJ1-2; D is ambiguous. Germline CDR1 reads SGHNT; CDR2 reads YYREEE (reference sequence). The CDR3 is 11 amino acids. V lost 7 bases and J lost 8, with 12 bases in between. In DNA form, the CDR3 reads TGTGCCAGCGGTGAGCCGGGGGGCTACACCTTC. Its protein is CASGEPGGYTF.

The chain couples TRBV14 to TRBJ1-4; D gene uncertain. Trimming took off 0 bases at V and 8 bases at J, with 16 bases between the two ends. The CDR3 sequence is 16 residues long. CDR1 and CDR2 (germline): SGHDN, FVKESK. The CDR3 loop reads CASSQEIAGSGEKLFF. The CDR3 DNA follows: TGTGCCAGCAGCCAAGAAATCGCCGGCAGCGGGGAAAAACTGTTTTTT.

V usage is TRBV7-3 and J usage is TRBJ2-1; D ambiguous. Trimming cost V 2 bases and J 0 bases, with 8 bases left between them. Germline CDR1 SGHTA, CDR2 FQGTGA. The CDR3 length is 15 residues. CDR3 region: CASSLSGNSYNEQFF. CDR3 coding DNA: TGTGCCAGCAGCTTATCTGGCAACTCCTACAATGAGCAGTTCTTC.

The chain uses TRBV7-2 and TRBJ2-7, with 9 bases that match TRBD1. V lost 0 bases to trimming and J lost 1 base; unmatched junction nucleotides: 19. The CDR3 has 21 residues. Per the germline V gene, CDR1 is SGHTA and CDR2 is FQGNSA. The DNA for the CDR3 is TGTGCCAGCAGCTTAGCGCTTGGGACAGGGCTCTTTCTCTACCGATCCTACGAGCAGTACTTC. Its translation: CASSLALGTGLFLYRSYEQYF.

V usage is TRBV30 and J usage is TRBJ1-1, with D possibly being TRBD1 (5 bases). V gave up 4 bases and J gave up 3 bases, with 12 bases separating them. This CDR3 comprises 13 residues. Germline loops: CDR1 GTSNPN, CDR2 SVGIG (reference sequence). The CDR3 DNA reads TGTGCCTGGATTCCTCAGGGTTACACTGAAGCTTTCTTT. This codes for CAWIPQGYTEAFF.

The V and J genes are TRBV7-8 and TRBJ1-4; possibly TRBD1 for D (5 bases). V was trimmed by 3 bases and J by 1 base, leaving 6 bases between them. The CDR3 has 14 residues. Germline lookup yields CDR1 SGHVS and CDR2 FQNEAQ. CDR3: CASSFQGTNEKLFF. DNA of the CDR3: TGTGCCAGCAGCTTTCAGGGAACTAATGAAAAACTGTTTTTT.

The rearrangement uses TRBV2 and TRBJ1-5; no clear D. This CDR3 contains 18 residues. Trimming shortened V by 4 bases and J by 0 bases, and 19 bases separated the two germline ends. Germline assignment: CDR1 SNHLY and CDR2 FYNNEI. CDR3 region: CASSGGPRTGYSNQPQHF. The DNA for the CDR3 is TGTGCCAGCAGTGGAGGGCCTCGGACGGGTTATAGCAATCAGCCCCAGCATTTT.

The chain uses TRBV7-9 and TRBJ1-2, with TRBD1 matching 8 bases. The CDR3 has 14 residues. CDR1 and CDR2 from the germline V gene are SEHNR and FQNEAQ (reference sequence). With 6 bases clipped from V and 4 bases from J, the junction kept 7 bases outside the gene matches. CDR3 sequence (DNA): TGTGCCAGCAGATCCGACAGGGGCTCCTATGGCTACACCTTC. It specifies CASRSDRGSYGYTF. The full variable domain, completed using reference TRBV7-9 and TRBJ1-2, is DTGVSQNPRHKITKRGQNVTFRCDPISEHNRLYWYRQTLGQGPEFLTYFQNEAQLEKSRLLSDRFSAERPKGSFSTLEIQRTEQGDSAMYLCASRSDRGSYGYTFGSGTRLTVV.

This clone was seen a few times. J is TRBJ1-1 and V is TRBV2; 8 bases align to TRBD1. The ends lost 4 bases at V and 10 bases at J; junction bases unmatched: 2. Germline CDR1 reads SNHLY; CDR2 reads FYNNEI. The CDR3 totals 11 residues. CDR3 amino acids: CASSAGTGAFF. The CDR3 DNA reads TGTGCCAGCAGTGCCGGGACAGGAGCTTTCTTT.

CDR3 sequence reads: CASSGPLRGTEAFF. CDR3 bases: TGCGCCAGCTCCGGACCACTTCGGGGCACTGAAGCTTTCTTT. This chain uses TRBV4-1 with TRBJ1-1; D unclear. The CDR3 loop spans 14 amino acids. Germline V lookup: CDR1 MGHRA, CDR2 YSYEKL. Trimming cost V 8 bases and J 4 bases, with 17 bases left between them.

This CDR3 reads CAWSEGTGQNEKLFF. DNA of the CDR3: TGTGCCTGGAGCGAAGGGACAGGACAGAATGAAAAACTGTTTTTT. This chain connects TRBV30 to TRBJ1-4, with 8 bases that match TRBD1. V shed 3 bases and J 5 bases; nucleotides not matched to a gene: 8. The V gene's germline CDR1 is GTSNPN and CDR2 SVGIG (reference sequence). CDR3 size: 15 residues.

The chain combines TRBV5-4 with TRBJ2-5; 8 bases are shared with TRBD2. This CDR3 spans 14 amino acids. Germline V CDR1 and CDR2: SGHNT, YYREEE (reference sequence). V trimming: 2 bases; J trimming: 3 bases; junction bases outside the gene matches: 3. CDR3 bases: TGTGCCAGCAGCTTACGACTAGCGAAAGAGACCCAGTACTTC. Amino acid sequence: CASSLRLAKETQYF.

The chain has TRBV5-1 and TRBJ2-1, with 9 bases matching TRBD2. This CDR3 is built from 16 residues. CDR1 SGHRS and CDR2 YFSETQ come from the germline V gene. V shed 0 bases, J shed 2 bases, and the junction held 3 bases outside the gene matches. CDR3 sequence reads: CASSLAGGGAYNEQFF. The CDR3 nucleotides read TGCGCCAGCAGCTTGGCTGGCGGGGGGGCCTACAATGAGCAGTTCTTC.